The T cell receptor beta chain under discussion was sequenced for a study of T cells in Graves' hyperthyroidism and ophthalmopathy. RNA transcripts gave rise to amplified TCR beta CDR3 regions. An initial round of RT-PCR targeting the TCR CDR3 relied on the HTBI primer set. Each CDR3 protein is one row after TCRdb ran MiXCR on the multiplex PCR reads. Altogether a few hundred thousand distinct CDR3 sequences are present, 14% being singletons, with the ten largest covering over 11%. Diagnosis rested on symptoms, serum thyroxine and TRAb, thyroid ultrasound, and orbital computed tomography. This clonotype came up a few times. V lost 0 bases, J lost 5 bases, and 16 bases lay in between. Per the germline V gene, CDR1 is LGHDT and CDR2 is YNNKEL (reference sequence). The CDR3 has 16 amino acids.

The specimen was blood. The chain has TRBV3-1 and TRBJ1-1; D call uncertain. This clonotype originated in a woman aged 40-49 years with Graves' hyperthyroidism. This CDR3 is CASSQESLRIGTEAFF. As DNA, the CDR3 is TGTGCCAGCAGCCAAGAAAGTTTACGGATAGGAACTGAAGCTTTCTTT.